This T cell receptor beta chain originates from a study of shared clonotypes between healthy human individuals. This clone was seen a handful of times. The antigen is undetermined. General study points: In general, naive subsets displayed greater estimated richness than memory subsets did.

Genomic DNA of each subset was evenly split across several immunoSEQ plates. Profiled with immunoSEQ multiplex PCR; TCRdb holds only in-frame clones, not every one. This sample has hundreds of thousands of clones, with almost 97% found just once. The sequence derives from a woman under 40 in good health. The sample comprised naive CD4+ T cells sorted from blood. Subset of the sample: CD45RA+ positively selected.

CDR3 DNA: TGTGCCAGCAGCCAAGGACAGGATCAGCCCCAGCATTTT. It translates to CASSQGQDQPQHF. The chain is built from TRBV6-1 and TRBJ1-5; 7 nucleotides match TRBD1. Trimming cost V 6 bases and J 5 bases; bases outside gene matches: 4. In germline, CDR1 is MNHNS, CDR2 SASEGT. The CDR3 loop spans 13 amino acids.